This TCR beta chain stems from a study of high-grade serous ovarian cancer treatment subgroups. Background on the study: Mean per sample: around 13,000 reads, around 7,100 unique TCR beta rearrangements.

Study results and limitations: CDR1 and CDR2 were left unanalyzed; analyses focused on CDR3.

Tumor tissue was taken before any definitive surgery or chemotherapy was given. Details on this clone: Its antigen is unknown.

Produced via immunoSEQ multiplex PCR; TCRdb's table is partial and in-frame only. The sample carries about 5,200 clones, roughly 75% recorded once. From germline, CDR1 is SGHVS and CDR2 FNYEAQ. Trimming removed 5 bases at V and 10 bases at J, with 31 bases between. The CDR3 is made up of 18 amino acids. The source material was tumor tissue. The TCR was taken from a human donor with high-grade serous ovarian cancer. The chain recombines TRBV7-6 with TRBJ2-3; a possible D gene is TRBD1 (6 bases). CDR3 sequence (DNA): TGTGCCAGCAGCCCCATTGTCGGGACACCCGGACGAGAGACTCCGCAGTATTTT. As protein: CASSPIVGTPGRETPQYF.